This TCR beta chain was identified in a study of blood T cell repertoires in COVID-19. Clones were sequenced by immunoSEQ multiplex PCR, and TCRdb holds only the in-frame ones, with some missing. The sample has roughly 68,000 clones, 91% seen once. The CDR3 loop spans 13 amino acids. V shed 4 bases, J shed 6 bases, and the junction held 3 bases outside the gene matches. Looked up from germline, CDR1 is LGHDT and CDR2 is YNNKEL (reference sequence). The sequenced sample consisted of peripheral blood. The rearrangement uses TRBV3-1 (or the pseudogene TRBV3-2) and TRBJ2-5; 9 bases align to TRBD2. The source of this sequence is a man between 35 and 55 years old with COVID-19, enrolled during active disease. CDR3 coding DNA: TGTGCCAGCAGCCGCGGGGGGGCTAAGACCCAGTACTTC. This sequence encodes CASSRGGAKTQYF.